This record concerns one T cell receptor (beta chain) sequence. MiXCR, run by TCRdb on the RT-PCR reads, gives a single entry per CDR3 protein. The sample lists 450,000 to 550,000 distinct CDR3 sequences, roughly 25% occurring once. The data were taken from a study of response to subunit inactivated influenza vaccine. CDR3 size: 15 residues. CDR1 SGHRS and CDR2 YFSETQ come from the germline V gene. Trimming stripped 3 bases from V and 0 bases from J, with 7 bases between. The chain has TRBV5-1 and TRBJ2-6; D unclear. The receptor was derived from a man between 45 and 60 years old who received an inactivated influenza vaccine. This specimen consisted of CD4+ T cells sorted from PBMCs, obtained approximately 5 days after vaccination. CDR3 amino acids: CASSSGNSGANVLTF. The DNA of the CDR3 is TGCGCCAGCAGCTCGGGTAACTCTGGGGCCAACGTCCTGACTTTC.